Shown below are 21 T cell receptor beta chains from a single sample sequenced in a study of T cell repertoires in cytomegalovirus infection (dated by TCRdb to the late 2010s). Instrument used: Illumina HiSeq 1500. TCRdb itself trimmed the public reads at Q25 with fastp, ran MiXCR and retained productive beta chains. Each CDR3 protein gets just one entry, which takes the most common genes and DNA from the rows behind it. The sample includes about 34,000 distinct CDR3 sequences, with 52% observed a single time. The ten largest clones capture 90% of the sample. Their target antigens are unknown. The sample's treatment or condition label is to be understood as: in vitro stimulation with specific CMV peptide epitopes to enrich CMV-specific T cells. The sequenced sample was CD8+ T cells from cultured PBMCs, obtained from culture after CMV antigen stimulation. The receptors derive from a human donor in good health (CMV status not recorded). Some clones in this sample may be carry-over from other donors' samples.

The chain couples TRBV7-2 to TRBJ1-1, with D possibly matching TRBD1 (5 bases). This CDR3 comprises 17 residues. The V gene lost 1 base and the J gene lost 0 bases, with 15 bases spanning the gap. CDR1 is SGHTA and CDR2 is FQGNSA in the germline V gene. The CDR3 reads CASSLEVWGVLNTEAFF. The CDR3 nucleotides are TGTGCCAGCAGCTTAGAAGTGTGGGGGGTTTTGAACACTGAAGCTTTCTTT.

This rearrangement joins TRBV28 to TRBJ2-7; the match to TRBD1 covers 7 bases. Germline-derived CDR1 and CDR2 are MDHEN and SYDVKM. The length of the CDR3 is 15 residues. With V trimmed by 6 bases and J by 1 base, 9 bases remained unmatched. The CDR3 DNA reads as TGTGCCAGCAGCCTCCTGACAGGGAAGTCCTACGAGCAGTACGTC. Protein sequence: CASSLLTGKSYEQYV.

The rearrangement joins TRBV7-3 to TRBJ2-7; D not certain. The germline CDR1 and CDR2 sequences are SGHTA and FQGTGA. The CDR3 extends over 12 amino acids. V lost 6 bases and J 1 base, leaving 7 bases between the germline ends. The CDR3 bases are TGTGCCAGCAGTAAGACTTCCTACGAGCAGTACTTC. It translates to CASSKTSYEQYF.

This clonotype was detected only a few times. V and J are TRBV20-1 and TRBJ2-7; 9 nucleotides agree with TRBD2. The CDR3 spans 16 residues. From germline, CDR1 is DFQATT and CDR2 SNEGSKA (reference sequence). The V gene end was trimmed by 0 bases and the J gene end by 0 bases; junction bases not matched to a gene: 6. CDR3 sequence (DNA): TGCAGTGCTAGAGACCCCAGCGGGGGGCCCTCCTACGAGCAGTACTTC. It translates to CSARDPSGGPSYEQYF.

The chain employs TRBV20-1 and TRBJ1-1; 9 bases fit TRBD1. CDR3 size: 14 residues. CDR1 DFQATT and CDR2 SNEGSKA come from the germline V gene (reference sequence). V lost 3 bases and J lost 5; bases outside the gene matches: 7. CDR3 sequence (DNA): TGCAGTGCTAGCCAGGGACAGGGCGGGACTGAAGCTTTCTTT. Protein product: CSASQGQGGTEAFF.

The rearrangement links TRBV7-8 to TRBJ2-1; TRBD2 aligns across 14 bases. Per the germline V gene, CDR1 is SGHVS and CDR2 is FQNEAQ. This CDR3 is 16 amino acids long. The J segment lost 8 bases and the V segment lost 5 bases, leaving 8 bases of the junction unmatched. The CDR3 DNA is TGTGCCAGCAGCACTAGACTAGCGGGGGGGCCGGATGAGCAGTTCTTC. Encoded protein: CASSTRLAGGPDEQFF.

This clonotype has only a few counts. The chain links TRBV28 to TRBJ2-5; no clear D. The CDR3 loop spans 15 amino acids. V lost 4 bases to trimming and J lost 7 bases, with 19 bases between them. Germline CDR1 MDHEN, CDR2 SYDVKM. The CDR3 is CASSSPTNFGGTQYF. The CDR3 DNA reads TGTGCCAGCAGTTCCCCAACTAATTTCGGTGGGACCCAGTACTTC. Complete variable domain (other parts from reference TRBV28 and TRBJ2-5): DVKVTQSSRYLVKRTGEKVFLECVQDMDHENMFWYRQDPGLGLRLIYFSYDVKMKEKGDIPEGYSVSREKKERFSLILESASTNQTSMYLCASSSPTNFGGTQYFGPGTRLLVL.

This sequence joins TRBV7-4 and TRBJ1-6; 7 positions agree with TRBD1. Germline V gives CDR1 SGHVT, CDR2 SQSDAQ. V trimming: 5 bases; J trimming: 4 bases; junction bases outside the gene matches: 11. CDR3 length equals 17 residues. Here the CDR3 DNA reads TGTGCCAGCAGCCCGAAGGACAGGATGAGGTATAATTCACCCCTCCACTTT. It specifies CASSPKDRMRYNSPLHF.

This clonotype appeared a few times. J is TRBJ2-1 and V is TRBV15; tentative D call: TRBD1 (5 bases). In germline, CDR1 is LNHNV, CDR2 YYDKDF (reference sequence). The V gene lost 5 bases and the J gene lost 4 bases, with 18 bases spanning the gap. The CDR3 runs to 16 residues. The CDR3 sequence: CATSVPTGFAYNEQFF. CDR3 nucleotides: TGTGCCACCAGCGTCCCTACAGGATTCGCTTACAATGAGCAGTTCTTC.

The CDR3 sequence: CAISETGRGTGELFF. The CDR3 region has the DNA TGTGCCATCAGTGAGACCGGCCGGGGCACCGGGGAGCTGTTTTTT. This chain uses TRBV10-3 with TRBJ2-2; TRBD2 might be the D (5 bases). Germline V CDR1 and CDR2: ENHRY, SYGVKD. The V end lost 2 bases, the J end lost 4 bases, and 11 bases lay between the germline ends. This CDR3 comprises 15 residues.

This chain joins TRBV7-8 and TRBJ1-6; D gene unclear. V lost 0 bases and J 7 bases, leaving 22 bases between the germline ends. Germline CDR1 is SGHVS and CDR2 is FQNEAQ. The CDR3 length is 19 residues. Written as DNA, the CDR3 is TGTGCCAGCAGCTTAGCGACGACTGGACCGGAGAGGTCGAATTCACCCCTCCACTTT. This sequence encodes CASSLATTGPERSNSPLHF.

This clonotype came up a few times. This chain joins TRBV19 and TRBJ2-2, with 10 bases lining up with TRBD1. CDR3 length equals 18 residues. J was trimmed by 3 bases and V by 8 bases; bases with no gene match: 15. Germline CDR1 reads LNHDA; CDR2 reads SQIVND (reference sequence). The CDR3 region is CASRGGQGIPGDTGELFF. The DNA of the CDR3 is TGTGCCAGTCGCGGGGGACAGGGGATCCCGGGTGACACCGGGGAGCTGTTTTTT. Using reference TRBV19 and TRBJ2-2 for the parts outside the CDR3, the full variable domain is DGGITQSPKYLFRKEGQNVTLSCEQNLNHDAMYWYRQDPGQGLRLIYYSQIVNDFQKGDIAEGYSVSREKKESFPLTVTSAQKNPTAFYLCASRGGQGIPGDTGELFFGEGSRLTVL.

The chain uses TRBV27 and TRBJ1-6, with D maybe TRBD1 (5 bases). The CDR3 loop spans 17 amino acids. Per germline, CDR1 MNHEY and CDR2 SMNVEV (reference sequence). V gave up 4 bases and J gave up 4 bases, with 17 bases separating them. The CDR3 DNA reads TGTGCCAGCAGTTACTCCCTTGAAGACAGTTATAATTCACCCCTCCACTTT. Translated, it gives CASSYSLEDSYNSPLHF.

The CDR3: CASSYWGMGEDSGNTIYF. CDR3 coding DNA: TGTGCCAGCAGTTACTGGGGAATGGGGGAGGACTCTGGAAACACCATATATTTT. The chain carries TRBV6-8 and TRBJ1-3, with a possible D match to TRBD1 (5 bases). Germline V gene lookup returns CDR1 MNHGY and CDR2 SAAAGT. Between the trimmed V and J ends, which lost 1 base and 0 bases, there was a span of 16 bases. The CDR3 has 18 amino acids.

The chain recombines TRBV7-2 with TRBJ2-3; D ambiguous. CDR1 is SGHTA, CDR2 FQGNSA, per germline. Trimming shortened V by 1 base and J by 2 bases, and 7 bases separated the two germline ends. The CDR3 sequence is 14 residues long. CDR3 loop: CASSLGRNTDTQYF. The CDR3 region has the DNA TGTGCCAGCAGCTTAGGACGTAACACAGATACGCAGTATTTT. Full variable domain (missing parts from reference TRBV7-2 and TRBJ2-3): GAGVSQSPSNKVTEKGKDVELRCDPISGHTALYWYRQSLGQGLEFLIYFQGNSAPDKSGLPSDRFSAERTGGSVSTLTIQRTQQEDSAVYLCASSLGRNTDTQYFGPGTRLTVL.

This clonotype has more than one count but fewer than ten. V usage is TRBV28 and J usage is TRBJ1-1; D may be TRBD1 (5 bases). The CDR3 totals 15 residues. The ends were cut back, 3 bases at V and 1 base at J, with 12 bases in the middle. The V gene's germline CDR1 is MDHEN and CDR2 SYDVKM. CDR3 DNA sequence: TGTGCCAGCAGTTTCTATACGGGACGGAACACTGAAGCTTTCTTT. Translated: CASSFYTGRNTEAFF.

This clonotype showed up just a few times. The CDR3 DNA reads as TGCAGTGCTCTGACAGGGGCTTATAGCAATCAGCCCCAGCATTTT. Amino acids: CSALTGAYSNQPQHF. The chain has TRBV20-1 and TRBJ1-5; 8 bases line up with TRBD1. CDR1 is DFQATT and CDR2 is SNEGSKA in the germline V gene (reference sequence). The CDR3 length is 15 residues. V shed 5 bases, J shed 0 bases, and the junction held 6 bases outside the gene matches.

The V gene is TRBV5-1, the J gene TRBJ2-7; weak D call: TRBD1 (6 bases). There are 17 residues in the CDR3. The germline V and J ends were trimmed by 3 bases and 0 bases, with 19 bases remaining between them. The germline gives CDR1 SGHRS, CDR2 YFSETQ. The CDR3 nucleotides read TGCGCCAGCAGCTCTCTGGGGGCCACGCACAACTCCTACGAGCAGTACTTC. Translation: CASSSLGATHNSYEQYF.

This clonotype was picked up a small number of times. This rearrangement joins TRBV7-6 to TRBJ2-6; 7 nucleotides line up with TRBD1. Germline V gene lookup returns CDR1 SGHVS and CDR2 FNYEAQ. The length of the CDR3 is 17 residues. Trimming removed 5 bases from V and 0 bases from J; junction bases left unmatched: 7. CDR3 in DNA: TGTGCCAGCAGCAAGACAGGGAGAGGCTCTGGGGCCAACGTCCTGACTTTC. Its translation: CASSKTGRGSGANVLTF.

There are a few counts of this clonotype. The chain recombines TRBV7-6 with TRBJ1-1; possibly TRBD1 for D (5 bases). The germline V gene encodes CDR1 SGHVS and CDR2 FNYEAQ. The germline V and J ends were trimmed by 4 bases and 8 bases, with 11 bases remaining between them. The CDR3 totals 12 residues. The CDR3 DNA sequence: TGTGCCAGCAGCTCCTCGACAGCCGAAGCTTTCTTT. Its translation is CASSSSTAEAFF.

This clonotype has a handful of counts. The rearrangement links TRBV7-2 to TRBJ2-1; no clear D. V lost 1 base to trimming and J lost 5 bases, with 9 bases between them. The CDR3 sequence is 14 residues long. Germline values: CDR1 SGHTA, CDR2 FQGNSA. The CDR3 sequence is CASSLVVTDNEQFF. As DNA, the CDR3 is TGTGCCAGCAGCTTAGTCGTCACAGACAATGAGCAGTTCTTC.